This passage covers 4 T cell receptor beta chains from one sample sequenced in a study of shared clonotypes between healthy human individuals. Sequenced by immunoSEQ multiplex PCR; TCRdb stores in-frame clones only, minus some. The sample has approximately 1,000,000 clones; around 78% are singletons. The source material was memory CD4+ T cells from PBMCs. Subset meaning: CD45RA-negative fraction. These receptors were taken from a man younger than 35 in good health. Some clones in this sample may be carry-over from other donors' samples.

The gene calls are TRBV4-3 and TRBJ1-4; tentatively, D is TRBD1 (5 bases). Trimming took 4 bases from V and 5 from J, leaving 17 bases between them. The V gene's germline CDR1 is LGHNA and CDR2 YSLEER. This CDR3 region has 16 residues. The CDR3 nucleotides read TGCGCCAGCAGCCGATATAAACGGGAGGGGAATGAAAAACTGTTTTTT. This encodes CASSRYKREGNEKLFF.

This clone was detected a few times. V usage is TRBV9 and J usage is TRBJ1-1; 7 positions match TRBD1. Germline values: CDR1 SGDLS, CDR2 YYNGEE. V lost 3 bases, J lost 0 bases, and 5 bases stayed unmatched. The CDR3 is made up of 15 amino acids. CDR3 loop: CASSGGDSLNTEAFF. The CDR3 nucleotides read TGTGCCAGCAGCGGGGGGGACAGCCTGAACACTGAAGCTTTCTTT.

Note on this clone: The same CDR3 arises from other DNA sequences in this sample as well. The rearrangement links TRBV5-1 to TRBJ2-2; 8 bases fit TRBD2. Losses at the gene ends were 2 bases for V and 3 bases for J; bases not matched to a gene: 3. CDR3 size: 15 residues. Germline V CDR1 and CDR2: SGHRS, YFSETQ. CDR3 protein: CASSFETSDTGELFF. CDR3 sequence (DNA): TGCGCCAGCAGCTTCGAGACTAGCGACACCGGGGAGCTGTTTTTT.

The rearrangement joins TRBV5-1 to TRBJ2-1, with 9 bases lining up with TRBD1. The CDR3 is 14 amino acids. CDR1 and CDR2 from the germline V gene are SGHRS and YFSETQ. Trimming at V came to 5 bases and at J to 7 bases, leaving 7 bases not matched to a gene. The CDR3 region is CASRIPGTGNEQFF. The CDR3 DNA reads TGCGCCAGCAGGATTCCCGGGACAGGGAATGAGCAGTTCTTC.